This record covers a single TCR beta chain. Looked up from germline, CDR1 is SGHNT and CDR2 is YENEEA. Trimming at V came to 5 bases and at J to 1 base, leaving 3 bases not matched to a gene. The CDR3 has 16 amino acids. The record originates from a study of blood T cell repertoires in COVID-19. Study in general: Samples of COVID-19 (acute and convalescent) were obtained from the United States, Italy and Spain. The cDNA or gDNA used as material had been derived from T cells, B-cell-depleted T cells, or PBMCs.

Some clones are missing from TCRdb's copy, which holds only in-frame ones; the method was immunoSEQ multiplex PCR. The sample yields roughly 190,000 clones, around 94% seen once. The Seattle patients, enrolled during active infection, were followed longitudinally. The material sequenced was peripheral blood. The clonotype originates from a man aged 25-40 years with COVID-19, enrolled during active disease. The chain has TRBV11-3 and TRBJ2-3; 13 nucleotides align to TRBD2. CDR3 in amino acids: CASSPGTSGGTDTQYF. CDR3 in DNA: TGTGCCAGCAGCCCCGGGACTAGCGGGGGCACAGATACGCAGTATTTT.